This TCR beta chain originates from a study of shared clonotypes between healthy human individuals. Sequencing used immunoSEQ multiplex PCR; TCRdb keeps in-frame clones, though not all of them. The data hold millions of clones, with about 92% observed a single time. The V and J ends lost 0 bases and 6 bases respectively, with 12 bases between them. There are 15 residues in the CDR3. Per germline, CDR1 MGHRA and CDR2 YSYEKL. In its sample, this clone was seen once. What it binds is unknown. Within Nashville, Tennessee resided all donors, each a Caucasian adult. Investigators divided CD4+ cells into CD45RA+ naive and CD45RA-negative memory subsets. The study, taken as a whole, reports: Sorted-subset samples were not fully sequenced, rarefaction indicated. Clonotypes which were not shared had lower generation probabilities than clonotypes that all four donors shared.

V usage is TRBV4-1 and J usage is TRBJ1-5; TRBD1 might be the D (5 bases). The sample was naive CD4+ T cells from PBMCs. Subset described: CD45RA+ positively selected. The TCR comes from a man aged 18 to 30 in good health. Some clones in this sample may be carry-over from other donors' samples. The CDR3 sequence: CASSQDPRESQPQHF. The CDR3 region has the DNA TGCGCCAGCAGCCAAGATCCCAGGGAGAGTCAGCCCCAGCATTTT.